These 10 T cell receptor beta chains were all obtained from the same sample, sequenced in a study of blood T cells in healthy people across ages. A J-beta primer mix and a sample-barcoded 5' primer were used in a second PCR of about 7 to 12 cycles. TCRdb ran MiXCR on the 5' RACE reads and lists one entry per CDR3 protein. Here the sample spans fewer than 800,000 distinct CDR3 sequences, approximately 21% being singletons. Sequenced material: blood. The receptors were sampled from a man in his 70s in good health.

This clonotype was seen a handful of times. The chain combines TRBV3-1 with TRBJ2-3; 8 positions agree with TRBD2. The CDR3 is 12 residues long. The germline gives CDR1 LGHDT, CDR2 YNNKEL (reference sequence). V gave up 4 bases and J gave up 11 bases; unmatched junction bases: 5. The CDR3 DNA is TGTGCCAGCAGCCCAGCGGGAGAGCGGCAGTATTTT. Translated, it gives CASSPAGERQYF.

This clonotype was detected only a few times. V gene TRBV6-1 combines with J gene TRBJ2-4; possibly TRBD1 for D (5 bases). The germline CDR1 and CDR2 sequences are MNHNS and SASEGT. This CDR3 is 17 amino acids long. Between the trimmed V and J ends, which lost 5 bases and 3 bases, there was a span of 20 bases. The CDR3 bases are TGTGCCAGCAGTCCCCTGGTTAGGGGAAGGCACAAAAACATTCAGTACTTC. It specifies CASSPLVRGRHKNIQYF.

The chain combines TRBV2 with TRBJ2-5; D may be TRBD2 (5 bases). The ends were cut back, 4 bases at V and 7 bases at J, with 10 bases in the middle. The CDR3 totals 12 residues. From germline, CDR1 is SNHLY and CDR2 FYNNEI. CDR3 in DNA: TGTGCCAGCAGTGTCCGTCGGGGGACCCAGTACTTC. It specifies CASSVRRGTQYF.

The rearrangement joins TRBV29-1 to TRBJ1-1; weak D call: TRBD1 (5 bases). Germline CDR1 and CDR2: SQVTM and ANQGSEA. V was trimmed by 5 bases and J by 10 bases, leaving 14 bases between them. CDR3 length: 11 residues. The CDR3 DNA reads TGCAGCGTTAAAGGGGACGGCGCAGCTTTCTTT. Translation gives CSVKGDGAAFF.

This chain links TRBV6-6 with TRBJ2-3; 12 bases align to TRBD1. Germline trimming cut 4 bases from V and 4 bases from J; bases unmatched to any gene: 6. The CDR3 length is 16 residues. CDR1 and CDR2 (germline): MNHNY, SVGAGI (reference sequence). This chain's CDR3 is CASSSRDRGLADTQYF. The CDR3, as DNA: TGTGCCAGCAGTTCCCGGGACAGGGGGCTGGCAGATACGCAGTATTTT.

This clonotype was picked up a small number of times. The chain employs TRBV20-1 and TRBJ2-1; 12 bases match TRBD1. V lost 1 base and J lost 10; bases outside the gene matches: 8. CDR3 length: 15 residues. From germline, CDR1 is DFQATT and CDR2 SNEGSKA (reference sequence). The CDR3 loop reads CSARVGTGGDWEQFF. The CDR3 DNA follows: TGCAGTGCTAGAGTCGGGACAGGGGGCGACTGGGAGCAGTTCTTC.

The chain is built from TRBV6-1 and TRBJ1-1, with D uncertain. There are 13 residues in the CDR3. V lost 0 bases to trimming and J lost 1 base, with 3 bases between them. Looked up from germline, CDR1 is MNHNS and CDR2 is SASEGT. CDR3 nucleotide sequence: TGTGCCAGCAGTGAAGCCGAGAACACTGAAGCTTTCTTT. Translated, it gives CASSEAENTEAFF.

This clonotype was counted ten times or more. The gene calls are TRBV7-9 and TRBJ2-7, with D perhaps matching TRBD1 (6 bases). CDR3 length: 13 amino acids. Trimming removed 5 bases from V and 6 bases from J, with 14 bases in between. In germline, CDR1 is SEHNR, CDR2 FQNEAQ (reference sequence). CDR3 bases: TGTGCCAGCAGCCGTGGGACAACGGGCGAGCAGTACTTC. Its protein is CASSRGTTGEQYF.

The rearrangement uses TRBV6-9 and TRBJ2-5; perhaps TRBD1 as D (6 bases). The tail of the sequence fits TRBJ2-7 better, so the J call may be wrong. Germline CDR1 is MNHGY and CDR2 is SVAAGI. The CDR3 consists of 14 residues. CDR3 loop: CASRPGQALYEQYF. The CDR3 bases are TGTGCCAGCAGGCCGGGACAAGCCCTCTACGAGCAGTACTTC.

The DNA of the CDR3 is TGTGCCAGCAGCTTAGGCGGAGAACAGCCCCAGCATTTT. Its protein is CASSLGGEQPQHF. The rearrangement uses TRBV7-2 and TRBJ1-5; D gene unclear. Trimming removed 1 base at V and 7 bases at J, with 8 bases between. The CDR3 spans 13 residues. Germline V gives CDR1 SGHTA, CDR2 FQGNSA.